This TCR beta chain appears in the sequencing data of a study of cytomegalovirus exposure and HLA in healthy donors. Findings and caveats of the study: In vitro work confirmed that three CMV-associated chains recognize CMV antigens. The study labeled more than 150 TCR beta chains cytomegalovirus-associated. Reports indicated that the classifier achieved high specificity and sensitivity in diagnosing cytomegalovirus status.

The donors were in the 120-subject validation cohort, distinct from the approximately 670-subject first cohort. Sequencing was performed with immunoSEQ multiplex PCR; in TCRdb, only in-frame clones are kept and a portion is missing. The sample consists of 250,000 or so clones, over 75% of them appearing once. CDR3 length equals 15 residues. Germline-derived CDR1 and CDR2 are MNHNS and SASEGT. V dropped 4 bases and J dropped 3 bases, with 14 bases sitting between them. To note about this clone: Its antigen is undetermined.

Sequenced: PBMCs. The sequence was obtained from a man aged 18 to 29 in good health and CMV-seropositive. The genes are TRBV6-1 and TRBJ2-3, with D perhaps being TRBD1 or TRBD2 (5 bases each). The DNA of the CDR3 is TGTGCCAGCAGTGTGGTCCAGGGAGTGACAGATACGCAGTATTTT. Protein: CASSVVQGVTDTQYF.